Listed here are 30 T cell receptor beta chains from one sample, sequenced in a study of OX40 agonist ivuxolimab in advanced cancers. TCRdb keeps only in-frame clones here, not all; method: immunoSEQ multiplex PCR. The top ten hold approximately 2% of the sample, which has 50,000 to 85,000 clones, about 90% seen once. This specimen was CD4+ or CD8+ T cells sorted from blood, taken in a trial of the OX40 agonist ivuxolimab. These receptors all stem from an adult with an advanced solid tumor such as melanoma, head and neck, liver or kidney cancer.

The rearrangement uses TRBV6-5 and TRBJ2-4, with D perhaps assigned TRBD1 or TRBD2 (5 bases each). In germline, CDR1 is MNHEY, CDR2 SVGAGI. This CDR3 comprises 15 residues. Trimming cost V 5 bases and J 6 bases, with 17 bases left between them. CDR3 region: CASSAGGTSGNIQYF. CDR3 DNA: TGTGCCAGCAGTGCTGGTGGGACCTCGGGAAACATTCAGTACTTC.

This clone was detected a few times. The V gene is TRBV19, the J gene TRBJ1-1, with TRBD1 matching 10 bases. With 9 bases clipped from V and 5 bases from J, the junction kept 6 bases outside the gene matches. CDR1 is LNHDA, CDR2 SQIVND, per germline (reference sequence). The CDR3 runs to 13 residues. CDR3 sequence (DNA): TGTGCCAGATCGACAGGGGGCCGGACTGAAGCTTTCTTT. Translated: CARSTGGRTEAFF.

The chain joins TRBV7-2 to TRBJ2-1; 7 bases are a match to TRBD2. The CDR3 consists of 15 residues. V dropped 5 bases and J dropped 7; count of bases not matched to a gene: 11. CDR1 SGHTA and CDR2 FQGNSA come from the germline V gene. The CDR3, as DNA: TGTGCCAGCAGCCACGGTGGGCGGGAGAAGAATGAGCAGTTCTTC. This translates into CASSHGGREKNEQFF.

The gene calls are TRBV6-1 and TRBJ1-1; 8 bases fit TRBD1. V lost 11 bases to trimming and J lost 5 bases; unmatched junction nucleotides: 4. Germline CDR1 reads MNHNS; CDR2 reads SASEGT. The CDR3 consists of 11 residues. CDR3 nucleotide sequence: TGTGCCGGACAGGGTGGGACTGAAGCTTTCTTT. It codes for CAGQGGTEAFF.

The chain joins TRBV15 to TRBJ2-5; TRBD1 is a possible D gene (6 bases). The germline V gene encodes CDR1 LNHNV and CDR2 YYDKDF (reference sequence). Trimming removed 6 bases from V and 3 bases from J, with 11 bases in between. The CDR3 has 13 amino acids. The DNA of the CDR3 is TGTGCCACCAGTCTCCGGGACAAAGAGACCCAGTACTTC. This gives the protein CATSLRDKETQYF.

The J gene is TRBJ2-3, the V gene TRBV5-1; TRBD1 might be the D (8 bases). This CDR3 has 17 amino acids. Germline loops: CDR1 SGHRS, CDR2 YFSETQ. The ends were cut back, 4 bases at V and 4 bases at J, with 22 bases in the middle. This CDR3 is CASSPGRAGQGADTQYF. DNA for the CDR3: TGCGCCAGCAGCCCAGGGAGGGCTGGACAGGGTGCAGATACGCAGTATTTT.

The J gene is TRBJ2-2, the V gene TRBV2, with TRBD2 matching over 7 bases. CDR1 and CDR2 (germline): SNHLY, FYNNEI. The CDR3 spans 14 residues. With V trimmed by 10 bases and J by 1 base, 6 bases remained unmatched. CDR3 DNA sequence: TGTGCCATCACCCGGGGGGAGAACACCGGGGAGCTGTTTTTT. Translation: CAITRGENTGELFF.

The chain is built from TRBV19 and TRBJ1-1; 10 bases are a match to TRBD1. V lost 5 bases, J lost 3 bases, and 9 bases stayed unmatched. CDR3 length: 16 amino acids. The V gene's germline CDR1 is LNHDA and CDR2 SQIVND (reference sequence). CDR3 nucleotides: TGTGCCAGTAGTTCCTCCGACAGGGGGCTGTACACTGAAGCTTTCTTT. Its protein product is CASSSSDRGLYTEAFF.

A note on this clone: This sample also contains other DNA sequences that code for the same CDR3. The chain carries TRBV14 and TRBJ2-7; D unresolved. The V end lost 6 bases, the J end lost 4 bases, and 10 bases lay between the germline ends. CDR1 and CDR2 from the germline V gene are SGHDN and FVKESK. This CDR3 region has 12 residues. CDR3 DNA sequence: TGTGCCAGCAGTCGGAGTTCTTACGAGCAGTACTTC. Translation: CASSRSSYEQYF.

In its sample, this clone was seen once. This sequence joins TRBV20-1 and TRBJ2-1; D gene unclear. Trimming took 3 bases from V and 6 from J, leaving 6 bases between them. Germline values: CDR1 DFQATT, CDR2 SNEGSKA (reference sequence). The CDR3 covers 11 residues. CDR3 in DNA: TGCAGTGCTAGTCGGATCAATGAGCAGTTCTTC. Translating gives CSASRINEQFF.

CDR3 coding DNA: TGTGCCAGCAGTGGAGCGGTATCGTCGAGCTACACCTTC. Translation gives CASSGAVSSSYTF. The rearrangement joins TRBV2 to TRBJ1-2; D is undetermined. The CDR3 is 13 amino acids. Trimming left V 4 bases short and J 9 bases short, with 15 bases between. Germline V CDR1 and CDR2: SNHLY, FYNNEI.

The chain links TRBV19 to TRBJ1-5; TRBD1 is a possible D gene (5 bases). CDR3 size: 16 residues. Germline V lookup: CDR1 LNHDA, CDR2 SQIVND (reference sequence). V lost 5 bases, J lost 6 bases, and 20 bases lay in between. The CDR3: CASSPSWGGFVQPQHF. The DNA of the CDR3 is TGTGCCAGTAGTCCGTCGTGGGGGGGTTTCGTTCAGCCCCAGCATTTT.

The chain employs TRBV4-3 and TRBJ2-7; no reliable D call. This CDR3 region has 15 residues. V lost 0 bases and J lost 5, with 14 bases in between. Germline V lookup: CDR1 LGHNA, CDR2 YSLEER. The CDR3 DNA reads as TGCGCCAGCAGCCAAGAGGCCGGGTCGAGGAACGAGCAGTACTTC. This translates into CASSQEAGSRNEQYF.

The CDR3 sequence: CSVDANSGANVLTF. CDR3 nucleotides: TGCAGCGTTGACGCTAACTCTGGGGCCAACGTCCTGACTTTC. The J gene is TRBJ2-6, the V gene TRBV29-1; D is uncertain. V lost 3 bases, J lost 0 bases, and 6 bases lay in between. Germline V CDR1 and CDR2: SQVTM, ANQGSEA. This CDR3 comprises 14 residues.

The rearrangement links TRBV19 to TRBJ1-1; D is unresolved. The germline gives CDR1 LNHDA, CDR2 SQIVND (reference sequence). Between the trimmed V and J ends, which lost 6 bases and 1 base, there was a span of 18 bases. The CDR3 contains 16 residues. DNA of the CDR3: TGTGCCAGTAGCCACCAACTTATTGCGGGGAACACTGAAGCTTTCTTT. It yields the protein CASSHQLIAGNTEAFF.

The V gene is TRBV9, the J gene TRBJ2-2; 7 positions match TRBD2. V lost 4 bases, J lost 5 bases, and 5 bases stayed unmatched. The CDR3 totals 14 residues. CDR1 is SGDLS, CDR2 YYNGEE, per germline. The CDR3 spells CASSTLLATGELFF. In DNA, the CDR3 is TGTGCCAGCAGCACCCTACTAGCGACCGGGGAGCTGTTTTTT. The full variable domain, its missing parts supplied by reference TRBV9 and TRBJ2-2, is DSGVTQTPKHLITATGQRVTLRCSPRSGDLSVYWYQQSLDQGLQFLIQYYNGEERAKGNILERFSAQQFPDLHSELNLSSLELGDSALYFCASSTLLATGELFFGEGSRLTVL.

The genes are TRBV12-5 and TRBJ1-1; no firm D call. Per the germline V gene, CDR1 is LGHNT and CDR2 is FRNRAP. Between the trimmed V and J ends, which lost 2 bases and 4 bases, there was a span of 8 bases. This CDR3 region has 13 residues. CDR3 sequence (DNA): TGTGCTAGTGGTTTGCTTGACGGCACTGAAGCTTTCTTT. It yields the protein CASGLLDGTEAFF.

The CDR3 protein is CASSATGTYTDTQYF. In DNA, the CDR3 is TGCGCCAGCAGCGCGACCGGGACTTACACAGATACGCAGTATTTT. The chain recombines TRBV5-1 with TRBJ2-3; D is perhaps TRBD2 (6 bases). V dropped 4 bases and J dropped 2 bases, with 14 bases sitting between them. The germline CDR1 and CDR2 sequences are SGHRS and YFSETQ. CDR3 length: 15 residues.

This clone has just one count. Here the CDR3 reads CASSPGQGRQYF. The CDR3 nucleotides read TGCGCCAGCAGCCCTGGACAGGGCAGGCAGTATTTT. V is TRBV5-1 and J is TRBJ2-3, with 8 positions matching TRBD1. Unmatched junction bases numbered 6, after V lost 4 bases and J lost 11 bases. This CDR3 region has 12 residues. The germline gives CDR1 SGHRS, CDR2 YFSETQ.

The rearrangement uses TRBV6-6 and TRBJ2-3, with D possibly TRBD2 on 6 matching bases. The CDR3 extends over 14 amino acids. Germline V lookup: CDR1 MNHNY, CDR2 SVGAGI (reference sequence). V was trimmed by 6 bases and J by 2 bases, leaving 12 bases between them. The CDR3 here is CASRAEGLTDTQYF. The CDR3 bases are TGTGCCAGCAGGGCCGAGGGACTCACAGATACGCAGTATTTT.

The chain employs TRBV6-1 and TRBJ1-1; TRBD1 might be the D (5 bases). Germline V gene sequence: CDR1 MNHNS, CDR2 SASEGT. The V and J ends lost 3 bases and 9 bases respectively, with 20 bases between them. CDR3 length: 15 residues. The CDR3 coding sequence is TGTGCCAGCAGTGATACCGGACGTCGGGGGGTTAAAGCTTTCTTT. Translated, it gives CASSDTGRRGVKAFF.

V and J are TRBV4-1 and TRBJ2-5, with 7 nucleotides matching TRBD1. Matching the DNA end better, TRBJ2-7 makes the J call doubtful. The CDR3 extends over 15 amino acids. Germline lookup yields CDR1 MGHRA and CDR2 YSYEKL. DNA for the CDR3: TGCGCCAGCAGCCAAGAGTTAAGCAGGGGGTACGAGCAGTACTTC. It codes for CASSQELSRGYEQYF.

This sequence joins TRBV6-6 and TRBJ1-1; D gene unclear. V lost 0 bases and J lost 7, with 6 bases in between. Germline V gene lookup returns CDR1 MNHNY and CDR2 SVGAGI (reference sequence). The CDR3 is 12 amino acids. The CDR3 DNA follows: TGTGCCAGCAGTTACTCAGGGATTGAAGCTTTCTTT. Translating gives CASSYSGIEAFF.

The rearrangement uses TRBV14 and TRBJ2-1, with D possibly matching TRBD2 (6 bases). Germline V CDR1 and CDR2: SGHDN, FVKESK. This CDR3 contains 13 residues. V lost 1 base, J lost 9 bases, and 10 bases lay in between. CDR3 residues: CASSQGDFSEQFF. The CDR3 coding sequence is TGTGCCAGCAGCCAAGGGGACTTCTCTGAGCAGTTCTTC.

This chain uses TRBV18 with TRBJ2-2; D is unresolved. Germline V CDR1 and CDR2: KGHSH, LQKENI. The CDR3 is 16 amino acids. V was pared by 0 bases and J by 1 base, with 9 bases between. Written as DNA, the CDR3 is TGTGCCAGCTCACCACCGGCAGGTTGGAACACCGGGGAGCTGTTTTTT. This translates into CASSPPAGWNTGELFF.

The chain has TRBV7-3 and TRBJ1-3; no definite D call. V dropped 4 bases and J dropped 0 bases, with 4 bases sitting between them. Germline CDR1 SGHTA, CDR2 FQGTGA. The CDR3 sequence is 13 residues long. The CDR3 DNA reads TGTGCCAGCAGCTCAAGCTCTGGAAACACCATATATTTT. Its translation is CASSSSSGNTIYF.

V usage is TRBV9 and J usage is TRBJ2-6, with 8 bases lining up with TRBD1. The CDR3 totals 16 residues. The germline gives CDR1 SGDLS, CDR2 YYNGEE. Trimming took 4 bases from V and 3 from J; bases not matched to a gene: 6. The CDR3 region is CASSPQGANGANVLTF. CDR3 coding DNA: TGTGCCAGCAGCCCCCAGGGGGCCAATGGGGCCAACGTCCTGACTTTC.

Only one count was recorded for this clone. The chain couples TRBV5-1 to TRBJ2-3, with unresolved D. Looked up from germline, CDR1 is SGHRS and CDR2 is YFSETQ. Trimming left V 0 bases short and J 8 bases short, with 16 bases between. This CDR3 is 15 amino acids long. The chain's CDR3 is CASSLDTDSLGTQYF. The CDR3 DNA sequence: TGCGCCAGCAGCTTGGATACGGATTCCTTGGGTACGCAGTATTTT.

CDR3 nucleotide sequence: TGTGCCAGCAGTTTAAGGACTAGCGGGAGATTGAGTAACTCTGGGGCCAACGTCCTGACTTTC. This sequence encodes CASSLRTSGRLSNSGANVLTF. This chain connects TRBV27 to TRBJ2-6; 13 bases match TRBD2. This CDR3 contains 21 residues. Germline V CDR1 and CDR2: MNHEY, SMNVEV (reference sequence). J gave up 0 bases and V 2 bases, and 10 bases lay outside the gene matches. The full variable domain, completed using reference TRBV27 and TRBJ2-6, is EAQVTQNPRYLITVTGKKLTVTCSQNMNHEYMSWYRQDPGLGLRQIYYSMNVEVTDKGDVPEGYKVSRKEKRNFPLILESPSPNQTSLYFCASSLRTSGRLSNSGANVLTFGAGSRLTVL.

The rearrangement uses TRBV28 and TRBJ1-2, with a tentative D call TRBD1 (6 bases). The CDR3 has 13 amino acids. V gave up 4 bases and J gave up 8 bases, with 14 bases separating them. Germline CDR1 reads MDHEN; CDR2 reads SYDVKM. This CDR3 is CASSSQGREGYTF. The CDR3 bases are TGTGCCAGCAGTTCGCAGGGGCGTGAAGGCTACACCTTC.